Given below is one T cell receptor (beta chain) in context. This sample was taken from a study of a mutant IDH1 vaccine in newly diagnosed glioma. Time point described: baseline, week 1 (first vaccination visit). Treatment noted: pre-vaccination baseline after standard-of-care therapy. TCRdb's copy holds only in-frame clones and misses some; the assay was immunoSEQ multiplex PCR. The repertoire consists of tens of thousands of clones, with roughly nine tenths occurring once and the leading ten covering approximately 8.4%. Germline CDR1 is SGHVS and CDR2 is FNYEAQ. J gave up 4 bases and V 1 base, and 6 bases lay outside the gene matches. The CDR3 runs to 15 residues.

The sequencing here drew on PBMCs, taken from a glioma patient treated with radiotherapy, temozolomide or both. The V gene is TRBV7-6, the J gene TRBJ2-5; TRBD1 aligns across 7 bases. The clonotype was recovered from a man younger than 45 with glioma. CDR3 in amino acids: CASSLEQGSGETQYF. As DNA, the CDR3 is TGTGCCAGCAGCTTAGAACAGGGGAGTGGAGAGACCCAGTACTTC.